A selection of T cell receptor beta chains follows, all from one sample in a study of cytomegalovirus exposure and HLA in healthy donors. Clones were read by immunoSEQ multiplex PCR, and TCRdb kept only the in-frame ones, dropping some. The table includes 100,000 to 150,000 clones, about 88% detected once. Source material: PBMCs. The receptor set was obtained from a young woman in good health and CMV-seronegative. Each CDR3 is given with its conserved first and last residue. The D gene is left open where the match is weak. Clone size is shown for a subset of rows, as once, few, many or a class of expanded clone.

J gene | clone size | V gene | D gene | CDR3 DNA | CDR3 protein
TRBJ1-5 | - | TRBV29-1 | - | TGCAGCGTTGTGAGGGCCCTGGGTCAGCCCCAGCATTTT | CSVVRALGQPQHF
TRBJ2-2 | - | TRBV5-1 | - | TGCGCCAGCAGCTTGGGGGCGGGCAACACCGGGGAGCTGTTTTTT | CASSLGAGNTGELFF
TRBJ2-3 | - | TRBV2 | - | TGTGCCAGCAGTGAGCGGGTTAGCACAGATACGCAGTATTTT | CASSERVSTDTQYF
TRBJ1-1 | once | TRBV25-1 | TRBD1 | TGTGCCAGCGGACAGGGGGCGCGGACTGAAGCTTTCTTT | CASGQGARTEAFF
TRBJ1-2 | - | TRBV5-4 | - | TGTGCCAGCAGCTGGAAGGGGTCTCATGGCTACACCTTC | CASSWKGSHGYTF
TRBJ2-3 | - | TRBV2 | TRBD1 | TGTGCCAGCATACCGGGACAGGGGACAGATACGCAGTATTTT | CASIPGQGTDTQYF
TRBJ1-2 | - | TRBV5-6 | TRBD1 | TGTGCCAGCAGCTTTGGGGGCAGGGGACAGGACTATGGCTACACCTTC | CASSFGGRGQDYGYTF
TRBJ1-2 | - | TRBV6-1 | TRBD1 | TGTGCCAGCAGCGAATCCGGGACAGGGGACCTAGCTAACTATGGCTACACCTTC | CASSESGTGDLANYGYTF
TRBJ2-1 | - | TRBV19 | TRBD2 | TGTGCCAGTAGTATAAGACTAGCGGGGGGAGGACAGTTCTTC | CASSIRLAGGGQFF
TRBJ1-1 | - | TRBV6-5 | TRBD1 | TGTGCCAGCAGCCCGACCCAGCAGGGGGACACTGAAGCTTTCTTT | CASSPTQQGDTEAFF
TRBJ1-5 | - | TRBV7-9 | - | TGTGCCAGCAGCTTCGGACAGCCGCCCCAGCATTTT | CASSFGQPPQHF
TRBJ1-1 | - | TRBV7-9 | - | TGTGCCAGCAGCCTTCCATCAGGCAACACTGAAGCTTTCTTT | CASSLPSGNTEAFF
TRBJ2-1 | - | TRBV2 | - | TGTGCCAGCAGTGATCAGCGGGTATCCTACAATGAGCAGTTCTTC | CASSDQRVSYNEQFF
TRBJ1-4 | - | TRBV28 | TRBD1 | TGTGCCAGCAGTTCATATTACGGGACAGGGAGTGAAAAACTGTTTTTT | CASSSYYGTGSEKLFF
TRBJ2-7 | once | TRBV14 | TRBD2 | TGTGCCAGCAGCCGCACGCTAGCGGGGGAGCAGTACTTC | CASSRTLAGEQYF
TRBJ2-3 | - | TRBV9 | TRBD1 | TGTGCCAGCAGCGGTACAGGGGGGAGCACAGATACGCAGTATTTT | CASSGTGGSTDTQYF
TRBJ2-7 | - | TRBV5-1 | - | TGCGCCAGCAGCTTGGTTGTGGGTAGCGAAAGCTCCTACGAGCAGTACTTC | CASSLVVGSESSYEQYF
TRBJ1-1 | - | TRBV21-1 | - | TGTGCCAGCAGCTCCCCAGCTGAAGCTTTCTTT | CASSSPAEAFF
TRBJ1-2 | - | TRBV10-1 | - | TGCGCCAGGCCAAGACCGGGTAACTATGGCTACACCTTC | CARPRPGNYGYTF
TRBJ1-3 | once | TRBV5-5 | - | TGTGCCAGCAGCTTTCGGGGGGCGCCGTCTGGAAACACCATATATTTT | CASSFRGAPSGNTIYF
TRBJ1-1 | - | TRBV5-1 | TRBD1 | TGCGCCAGCAGCCCCACAGGGGCACAAGGTACTGAAGCTTTCTTT | CASSPTGAQGTEAFF
TRBJ1-1 | - | TRBV6-1 | - | TGTGCCAGCAGTGAAGTTGGACAGACCATGAACACTGAAGCTTTCTTT | CASSEVGQTMNTEAFF
TRBJ2-3 | once | TRBV28 | - | TGTGCCAGCAGTTCCCCTTCACAGGAGACGGATACGCAGTATTTT | CASSSPSQETDTQYF
TRBJ2-1 | - | TRBV5-6 | TRBD2 | TGTGCCAGCAGCTCAACTAGCGGGTACAATGAGCAGTTCTTC | CASSSTSGYNEQFF
TRBJ1-2 | once | TRBV29-1 | - | TGCAGCGTTGAAGGGGCGGGAATCGATGGCTACACCTTC | CSVEGAGIDGYTF
TRBJ1-1 | - | TRBV28 | - | TGTGCCAGCAGTTTTCGCGGGAACACTGAAGCTTTCTTT | CASSFRGNTEAFF
TRBJ1-2 | - | TRBV28 | - | TGTGCCAGCAGTTTCCCACGTTTAGCCGGCTACACCTTC | CASSFPRLAGYTF
TRBJ2-3 | - | TRBV7-8 | TRBD1 | TGTGCCAGCACCGGACAGGGAATTGTTTTAGATACGCAGTATTTT | CASTGQGIVLDTQYF
TRBJ2-3 | - | TRBV2 | - | TGTGCCGAAGGGGGGGCCGGGTCAGATACGCAGTATTTT | CAEGGAGSDTQYF
TRBJ1-2 | once | TRBV28 | - | TGTGCCAGCAGGCTAGACGGAGGCTATGGCTACACCTTC | CASRLDGGYGYTF
TRBJ2-1 | - | TRBV19 | - | TGTGCCAGTATGGATTGGGACTTCAATGAGCAGTTCTTC | CASMDWDFNEQFF
TRBJ2-1 | - | TRBV29-1 | TRBD2 | TGCAGCGTTTCCCCCCGACTAGCGGGTTACAATGAGCAGTTCTTC | CSVSPRLAGYNEQFF
TRBJ1-2 | - | TRBV29-1 | - | TGCAGCGTTGAAGAGGCAGACTATGGCTACACCTTC | CSVEEADYGYTF
TRBJ1-6 | - | TRBV27 | - | TGTGCCAGCAGTTCCAGCTACAGAATCTATAATTCACCCCTCCACTTT | CASSSSYRIYNSPLHF
TRBJ2-7 | few | TRBV7-2 | TRBD1 | TGTGCCAGCAGCTTAGAGGGACAGGGAGCCTACGAGCAGTACTTC | CASSLEGQGAYEQYF
TRBJ2-7 | - | TRBV18 | - | TGTGCCAGCTCACCACCGCAGGGGACGCCCTACGAGCAGTACTTC | CASSPPQGTPYEQYF
TRBJ1-1 | - | TRBV29-1 | TRBD1 | TGCAGCGGTAGACAGGGGGCCTTGAACACTGAAGCTTTCTTT | CSGRQGALNTEAFF
TRBJ2-3 | once | TRBV28 | - | TGTGCCAGCAGTTTGCCGGTTAGCACAGATACGCAGTATTTT | CASSLPVSTDTQYF
TRBJ2-7 | - | TRBV28 | - | TGTGCCAGCAGTCTAGATAACGAGCAGTACTTC | CASSLDNEQYF
TRBJ2-1 | - | TRBV5-4 | - | TGTGCCAGCAGCTCGACCCCGGGACTCTCTTACAATGAGCAGTTCTTC | CASSSTPGLSYNEQFF
TRBJ1-2 | - | TRBV29-1 | - | TGCAGCGTGGGGGGGGGAACTTATGGCTACACCTTC | CSVGGGTYGYTF
TRBJ2-2 | - | TRBV5-1 | - | TGCGCCAGCAGCCTCGCCGGCGGGGTGAACACCGGGGAGCTGTTTTTT | CASSLAGGVNTGELFF
TRBJ2-7 | - | TRBV6-5 | - | TGTGCCAGCAGTTTGGGCAGGGAGGTCCATTTAGCGAGGCAGTACTTC | CASSLGREVHLARQYF
TRBJ2-5 | - | TRBV29-1 | TRBD1 | TGCAGCGTGCTCAGGGGGTTTGAGACCCAGTACTTC | CSVLRGFETQYF
TRBJ2-2 | - | TRBV11-2 | - | TGTGCCAGCAGCTTCGCACAGCACACCGGGGAGCTGTTTTTT | CASSFAQHTGELFF
TRBJ2-7 | once | TRBV2 | - | TGTGCCAGCAGCTTGGTTAACAGGGAAATCTACGAGCAGTACTTC | CASSLVNREIYEQYF
TRBJ2-3 | once | TRBV5-4 | TRBD1 | TGTGCCAGCAGCTATGGACAGGGCCCCCCCTCAGATACGCAGTATTTT | CASSYGQGPPSDTQYF
TRBJ2-7 | once | TRBV27 | TRBD1 | TGTGCCAGCAGGGAAGGACAGGGGGACTACGAGCAGTACTTC | CASREGQGDYEQYF